This T cell receptor beta chain was recovered during a study of T-cell memory formation after mild COVID-19. CDR3 length: 13 residues. Germline assignment: CDR1 SGHTA and CDR2 FQGNSA. V gave up 10 bases and J gave up 7 bases; unmatched junction bases: 11. 5'RACE primed at constant segments yielded TCR alpha and TCR beta cDNA libraries bearing sample barcodes and UMIs. TCRdb re-analysed the 5' RACE reads in MiXCR, keeping a single row per CDR3 protein. The data hold hundreds of thousands of distinct CDR3 sequences, with approximately 14% observed a single time. This clonotype was detected only a few times.

This sequence originates from a man between 18 and 35 years old who had mild COVID-19 (a few samples of this study predate the infection). Cell type and time point are not known. The chain links TRBV7-2 to TRBJ1-2; 8 bases are shared with TRBD1. Sequences were obtained from PBMCs or a T cell subset sorted from them (not recorded which). CDR3 bases: TGTGCCATCAAGGGTGACAGGGGTCCTGGCTACACCTTC. Translated, it gives CAIKGDRGPGYTF. The entire variable domain, with the rest obtained from reference TRBV7-2 and TRBJ1-2, is as follows: GAGVSQSPSNKVTEKGKDVELRCDPISGHTALYWYRQSLGQGLEFLIYFQGNSAPDKSGLPSDRFSAERTGGSVSTLTIQRTQQEDSAVYLCAIKGDRGPGYTFGSGTRLTVV.